Listed here are 3 T cell receptor beta chains from one sample, sequenced in a study of blood T cell repertoires in COVID-19. Assay used: immunoSEQ multiplex PCR; TCRdb lists only in-frame clones, some missing. This sample has some 68,000 clones, with around nine tenths found just once. Specimen: peripheral blood. The receptors originated from a woman in her forties or fifties with COVID-19, enrolled during active disease.

This rearrangement joins TRBV5-4 to TRBJ2-1; 8 nucleotides align to TRBD2. Germline CDR1 and CDR2: SGHNT and YYREEE (reference sequence). There are 15 residues in the CDR3. V dropped 4 bases and J dropped 4; count of bases not matched to a gene: 7. The CDR3 reads CASSPQAGEYNEQFF. In DNA, the CDR3 is TGTGCCAGCAGCCCCCAAGCGGGGGAGTACAATGAGCAGTTCTTC.

This CDR3 is CASSPDRVNEQYF. The CDR3 DNA reads TGTGCCAGCTCACCGGACAGGGTCAACGAGCAGTACTTC. The chain recombines TRBV18 with TRBJ2-7; 8 bases agree with TRBD1. The CDR3 has 13 residues. The V gene end was trimmed by 3 bases and the J gene end by 5 bases; junction bases not matched to a gene: 3. CDR1 KGHSH and CDR2 LQKENI come from the germline V gene.

This chain joins TRBV6-5 and TRBJ1-1; 8 bases are a match to TRBD1. Trimming cost V 5 bases and J 4 bases; bases outside gene matches: 9. In germline, CDR1 is MNHEY, CDR2 SVGAGI. The CDR3 length is 15 residues. The CDR3: CASSSGSRGLTEAFF. CDR3 DNA: TGTGCCAGCAGTAGTGGTAGCAGGGGGCTCACTGAAGCTTTCTTT.